This is a list of T cell receptor beta chains from one sample in a study of cytomegalovirus exposure and HLA in healthy donors. The repertoire was sequenced with immunoSEQ multiplex PCR; TCRdb's copy has only in-frame clones and lacks some. This table holds under 200,000 clones, about 80% found once. The sequenced sample consisted of PBMCs. Receptors originate from a woman aged 40 to 49 in good health and CMV-seronegative. Each CDR3 is given with its conserved first and last residue. A D gene is named only where the DNA matches it firmly. Size values are once, few and many counts, or a class for expanded clones, and some rows have none.

J: TRBJ2-7
size: .
V: TRBV7-2
D: TRBD2
CDR3: CASSLGTSASYEQYF
DNA: TGTGCCAGCAGCTTAGGGACTAGCGCCTCCTACGAGCAGTACTTC

J: TRBJ2-5
size: .
V: TRBV5-1
D: TRBD1
CDR3: CASSLGGTGSETQYF
DNA: TGCGCCAGCAGCTTGGGTGGGACAGGGAGCGAGACCCAGTACTTC

J: TRBJ1-5
size: .
V: TRBV5-8
D: .
CDR3: CASSLQGVVQPQHF
DNA: TGTGCCAGCAGCTTACAGGGAGTAGTGCAGCCCCAGCATTTT

J: TRBJ2-3
size: .
V: TRBV9
D: .
CDR3: CASSVGTKETDTQYF
DNA: TGTGCCAGCAGCGTGGGGACAAAGGAAACAGATACGCAGTATTTT

J: TRBJ2-1
size: .
V: TRBV5-3
D: TRBD2
CDR3: CARLRASGTPNQFF
DNA: TGTGCCAGACTAAGAGCTAGCGGGACACCGAATCAGTTCTTC

J: TRBJ2-7
size: .
V: TRBV27
D: .
CDR3: CASKRTESPGEQYF
DNA: TGTGCCAGCAAAAGGACAGAGTCTCCTGGGGAGCAGTACTTC

J: TRBJ2-7
size: .
V: TRBV9
D: TRBD1
CDR3: CASSKTGVFPIYEQYF
DNA: TGTGCCAGCAGCAAGACAGGGGTCTTCCCTATCTACGAGCAGTACTTC

J: TRBJ1-5
size: .
V: TRBV27
D: .
CDR3: CASSLSTSVYGNQPQHF
DNA: TGTGCCAGCAGTTTATCGACATCGGTTTATGGCAATCAGCCCCAGCATTTT

J: TRBJ2-7
size: once
V: TRBV7-6
D: TRBD1
CDR3: CASSPGQGGYEQYF
DNA: TGTGCCAGCAGCCCGGGACAGGGGGGGTACGAGCAGTACTTC

J: TRBJ1-2
size: once
V: TRBV28
D: .
CDR3: CASSTQGYGYTF
DNA: TGTGCCAGCAGTACCCAGGGCTATGGCTACACCTTC

J: TRBJ2-2
size: few
V: TRBV5-6
D: .
CDR3: CASSWTTLQGTGELFF
DNA: TGTGCCAGCAGCTGGACGACGCTCCAGGGGACCGGGGAGCTGTTTTTT

J: TRBJ2-2
size: .
V: TRBV13
D: TRBD1
CDR3: CASSARDRPTGELFF
DNA: TGTGCCAGCAGCGCCCGGGACAGACCGACCGGGGAGCTGTTTTTT

J: TRBJ2-1
size: .
V: TRBV19
D: .
CDR3: CASSIVRGEQFF
DNA: TGTGCCAGTAGTATCGTCCGGGGTGAGCAGTTCTTC

J: TRBJ1-2
size: .
V: TRBV5-1
D: .
CDR3: CASSFMADYGYTF
DNA: TGCGCCAGCAGCTTTATGGCAGACTATGGCTACACCTTC

J: TRBJ1-2
size: .
V: TRBV5-6
D: .
CDR3: CASSLGAPSYGYTF
DNA: TGTGCCAGCAGCTTGGGGGCGCCGAGCTATGGCTACACCTTC

J: TRBJ1-2
size: .
V: TRBV13
D: .
CDR3: CASSSDRRGGYGYTF
DNA: TGTGCCAGCAGCTCAGATCGTAGAGGGGGCTATGGCTACACCTTC

J: TRBJ1-2
size: .
V: TRBV27
D: .
CDR3: CASSWGGGGTNYGYTF
DNA: TGTGCCAGCAGTTGGGGGGGAGGGGGGACTAACTATGGCTACACCTTC

J: TRBJ2-1
size: .
V: TRBV7-3
D: TRBD2
CDR3: CASSLTGLALRVSSYNEQFF
DNA: TGTGCCAGCAGCTTAACAGGACTAGCCCTAAGGGTAAGCTCCTACAATGAGCAGTTCTTC

J: TRBJ1-3
size: .
V: TRBV9
D: .
CDR3: CASSEGPGNTIYF
DNA: TGTGCCAGCAGCGAGGGGCCTGGAAACACCATATATTTT

J: TRBJ2-1
size: once
V: TRBV11-1
D: TRBD2
CDR3: CASSKGLADNEQFF
DNA: TGTGCCAGCAGCAAAGGACTAGCCGACAATGAGCAGTTCTTC

J: TRBJ1-1
size: .
V: TRBV29-1
D: .
CDR3: CSVEGAKKGVAFF
DNA: TGCAGCGTTGAAGGGGCCAAGAAGGGGGTGGCTTTCTTT

J: TRBJ1-4
size: .
V: TRBV25-1
D: TRBD1
CDR3: CASSDLTGAEKLFF
DNA: TGTGCCAGCAGTGATCTAACAGGGGCGGAAAAACTGTTTTTT

J: TRBJ2-2
size: .
V: TRBV4-1
D: .
CDR3: CASTDRSQNTGELFF
DNA: TGCGCCAGCACAGACAGGAGTCAGAACACCGGGGAGCTGTTTTTT